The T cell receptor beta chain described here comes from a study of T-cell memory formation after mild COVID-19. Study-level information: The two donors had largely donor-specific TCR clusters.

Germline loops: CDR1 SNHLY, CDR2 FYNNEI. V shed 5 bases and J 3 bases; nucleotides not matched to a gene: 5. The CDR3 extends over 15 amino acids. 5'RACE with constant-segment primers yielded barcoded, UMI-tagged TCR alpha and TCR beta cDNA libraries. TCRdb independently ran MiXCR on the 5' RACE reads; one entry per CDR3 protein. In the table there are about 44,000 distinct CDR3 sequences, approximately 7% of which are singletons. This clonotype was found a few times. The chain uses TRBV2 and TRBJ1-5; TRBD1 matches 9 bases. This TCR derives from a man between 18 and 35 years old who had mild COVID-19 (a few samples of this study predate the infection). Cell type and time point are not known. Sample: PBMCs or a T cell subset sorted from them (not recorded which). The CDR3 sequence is CASSRDRVANQPQHF. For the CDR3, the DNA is TGTGCCAGCAGTCGGGACAGGGTTGCCAATCAGCCCCAGCATTTT.